The 32 T cell receptor beta chains given below trace back to one sample, sequenced in a study of CD8 T cells in ankylosing spondylitis. TCRdb redid the calling of the 5' RACE reads with MiXCR, one entry per CDR3 protein. The sample carries over 700,000 distinct CDR3 sequences, 15% to 20% recorded once. Their recognized antigens are unknown. Study outcomes and limitations: What appeared characteristic of ankylosing spondylitis blood was a TCR beta motif of eight highly homologous variants.

Sequences were obtained from blood, either unsorted or a sorted T cell fraction (not recorded which). Every receptor here comes from a male donor with ankylosing spondylitis.

V usage is TRBV15 and J usage is TRBJ2-7; no clear D. CDR1 and CDR2 (germline): LNHNV, YYDKDF (reference sequence). Trimming removed 1 base from V and 3 bases from J, with 7 bases in between. This CDR3 region has 13 residues. CDR3 amino acids: CATSRVPGYEQYF. The CDR3 DNA sequence: TGTGCCACCAGCAGAGTCCCCGGCTACGAGCAGTACTTC.

The chain uses TRBV3-1 and TRBJ1-2; TRBD1 might be the D (6 bases). This CDR3 is built from 13 residues. Trimming removed 7 bases from V and 6 bases from J, with 15 bases in between. The germline gives CDR1 LGHDT, CDR2 YNNKEL (reference sequence). CDR3 protein: CASIPTGSHGYTF. The CDR3 DNA sequence: TGTGCCAGCATCCCAACAGGGTCCCATGGCTACACCTTC.

The V call is TRBV20-1, the J call TRBJ2-7; TRBD2 aligns across 7 bases. V gave up 5 bases and J gave up 2 bases; unmatched junction bases: 6. Germline assignment: CDR1 DFQATT and CDR2 SNEGSKA (reference sequence). This CDR3 is built from 13 residues. This chain's CDR3 is CSASGTKTYEQYF. The CDR3, as DNA: TGCAGTGCTTCCGGGACTAAAACCTACGAGCAGTACTTC.

This chain links TRBV4-2 with TRBJ2-1; D perhaps matches TRBD2 (7 bases). The CDR3 runs to 18 residues. In germline, CDR1 is LGHNA, CDR2 YNFKEQ. Trimming removed 0 bases from V and 7 bases from J, with 22 bases in between. CDR3: CASSQDGGAGDLWNEQFF. The CDR3 DNA reads TGTGCCAGCAGCCAAGATGGGGGGGCGGGGGACCTTTGGAATGAGCAGTTCTTC.

The table lists this clonotype with a few counts. The V and J genes are TRBV20-1 and TRBJ1-1, with TRBD1 matching 7 bases. V was clipped by 1 base and J by 0 bases; unmatched bases: 8. The CDR3 is 16 amino acids. Germline values: CDR1 DFQATT, CDR2 SNEGSKA (reference sequence). The CDR3 sequence: CSARVLGGSLNTEAFF. The CDR3 bases are TGCAGTGCTAGAGTACTAGGGGGCAGTCTGAACACTGAAGCTTTCTTT.

There are a few counts of this clonotype. This chain connects TRBV27 to TRBJ2-1; TRBD2 is a possible D gene (6 bases). This CDR3 has 16 amino acids. V lost 5 bases and J lost 2, with 16 bases in between. The germline CDR1 and CDR2 sequences are MNHEY and SMNVEV (reference sequence). This chain's CDR3 is CASSPGGRSTYNEQFF. The CDR3 region has the DNA TGTGCCAGCAGTCCCGGAGGGAGGAGCACCTACAATGAGCAGTTCTTC.

The chain employs TRBV6-1 and TRBJ1-1; TRBD1 agrees at 8 bases. CDR3 length: 16 amino acids. The V gene end was trimmed by 3 bases and the J gene end by 0 bases; junction bases not matched to a gene: 6. Germline V gives CDR1 MNHNS, CDR2 SASEGT. CDR3 coding DNA: TGTGCCAGCAGTGATCCTGGACAGGGTTTGAACACTGAAGCTTTCTTT. Protein: CASSDPGQGLNTEAFF.

This chain uses TRBV7-2 with TRBJ1-4, with 8 bases lining up with TRBD1. Trimming took 6 bases from V and 7 from J; bases not matched to a gene: 13. The CDR3 contains 16 residues. Germline CDR1 and CDR2: SGHTA and FQGNSA. CDR3 nucleotides: TGTGCCAGCAGTCCTGATGGACAGGGCGGGGCTGAAAAACTGTTTTTT. This gives the protein CASSPDGQGGAEKLFF.

This clonotype was observed a handful of times. This chain links TRBV12-3 or TRBV12-4 with TRBJ2-6, with 12 bases identical to TRBD2. J lost 0 bases, V lost 1 base, and 10 bases had no gene match. CDR3 length equals 21 residues. CDR3 residues: CASSLGLGLAGGSSGANVLTF. CDR3 in DNA: TGTGCCAGCAGTTTAGGACTGGGGCTAGCGGGGGGGAGCTCTGGGGCCAACGTCCTGACTTTC.

The sample holds many counts of this clonotype. The rearrangement joins TRBV29-1 to TRBJ1-4; TRBD1 agrees at 7 bases. Germline CDR1 and CDR2: SQVTM and ANQGSEA. The CDR3 runs 13 residues. With 6 bases clipped from V and 7 bases from J, the junction kept 8 bases outside the gene matches. The CDR3 DNA sequence: TGCAGCGTCTCCGGGACAGCGGGTGAAAAACTGTTTTTT. As protein: CSVSGTAGEKLFF.

The rearrangement joins TRBV7-2 to TRBJ2-3, with 7 bases that match TRBD1. The CDR3 sequence is 16 residues long. Germline V gives CDR1 SGHTA, CDR2 FQGNSA. Trimming at V came to 2 bases and at J to 2 bases, leaving 7 bases not matched to a gene. CDR3 region: CASSLTGTANTDTQYF. For the CDR3, the DNA is TGTGCCAGCAGCTTAACAGGGACAGCCAACACAGATACGCAGTATTTT.

The DNA for the CDR3 is TGTGCCAGCAGTTCTCAGGACATGACCGGGGAGCTGTTTTTT. As protein: CASSSQDMTGELFF. The chain has TRBV12-3 or TRBV12-4 and TRBJ2-2, with a tentative D call TRBD1 (5 bases). V was pared by 4 bases and J by 5 bases, with 11 bases between. There are 14 residues in the CDR3.

This chain links TRBV10-3 with TRBJ2-3, with D maybe TRBD2 (7 bases). Germline CDR1 reads ENHRY; CDR2 reads SYGVKD. Trimming stripped 2 bases from V and 4 bases from J, with 16 bases between. The CDR3 length is 16 residues. CDR3 nucleotide sequence: TGTGCCATCAGTGAGAAGGGGGGGCAATGGCCAGATACGCAGTATTTT. Its translation is CAISEKGGQWPDTQYF.

The gene calls are TRBV25-1 and TRBJ2-7; possible D gene TRBD1, 6 bases. Germline V gene data show CDR1 as MGHDK and CDR2 as SYGVNS. The CDR3 length is 13 residues. Trimming stripped 5 bases from V and 1 base from J, with 9 bases between. CDR3 in amino acids: CASSRGISYEQYF. The DNA of the CDR3 is TGTGCCAGCAGTAGGGGGATATCCTACGAGCAGTACTTC.

This clonotype was seen only once. The chain uses TRBV5-5 and TRBJ2-7; 11 nucleotides line up with TRBD2. Trimming took 0 bases from V and 7 from J; bases not matched to a gene: 6. The CDR3 contains 15 residues. Germline CDR1 is SGHKS and CDR2 is YYEKEE (reference sequence). CDR3 protein: CASSLVSGRVGEQYF. The CDR3 coding sequence is TGTGCCAGCAGCTTGGTTAGCGGGAGGGTTGGAGAGCAGTACTTC.

The rearrangement links TRBV9 to TRBJ2-2; the D gene is possibly TRBD2 (6 bases). V dropped 2 bases and J dropped 1 base, with 12 bases sitting between them. CDR1 SGDLS and CDR2 YYNGEE come from the germline V gene. The CDR3 has 16 residues. In nucleotides, the CDR3 is TGTGCCAGCAGCGTGTACGGGACTCAGAACACCGGGGAGCTGTTTTTT. This encodes CASSVYGTQNTGELFF.

The J gene is TRBJ2-7, the V gene TRBV10-2, with D possibly called TRBD1 or TRBD2 (5 bases each). CDR1 and CDR2 (germline): WSHSY, SAAADI. CDR3 length: 11 amino acids. Trimming pared 8 bases from V and 5 bases from J, leaving 10 bases between. CDR3 sequence (DNA): TGCGCCAGCGGGGCCGGGGACGAGCAGTACTTC. Amino acids: CASGAGDEQYF.

The V and J genes are TRBV2 and TRBJ2-5, with 10 bases aligning to TRBD2. Trimming cost V 8 bases and J 5 bases; bases outside gene matches: 17. Germline V gene sequence: CDR1 SNHLY, CDR2 FYNNEI. The CDR3 covers 17 residues. The CDR3, as DNA: TGTGCCAGCCGGGGATGGACTAGCGGCTATATTGGGGAGACCCAGTACTTC. Protein: CASRGWTSGYIGETQYF.

The table lists this clonotype with a count of one. V gene TRBV9 combines with J gene TRBJ2-2; TRBD1 matches 8 bases. V dropped 3 bases and J dropped 6; count of bases not matched to a gene: 10. The germline gives CDR1 SGDLS, CDR2 YYNGEE. CDR3 size: 16 residues. The CDR3 region has the DNA TGTGCCAGCAGCGGACTGACAGGGGCCTTGGCCGGGGAGCTGTTTTTT. It codes for CASSGLTGALAGELFF.

The chain has TRBV7-9 and TRBJ2-1; D possibly corresponds to TRBD2 (7 bases). Germline V gene data show CDR1 as SEHNR and CDR2 as FQNEAQ (reference sequence). Trimming removed 6 bases from V and 4 bases from J, with 16 bases in between. The CDR3 loop spans 15 amino acids. The CDR3 reads CASSWGGQTYNEQFF. In DNA, the CDR3 is TGTGCCAGCAGTTGGGGGGGGCAGACTTACAATGAGCAGTTCTTC.

V usage is TRBV12-3 or TRBV12-4 and J usage is TRBJ1-1; D gene uncertain. Trimming shortened V by 0 bases and J by 2 bases, and 16 bases separated the two germline ends. The CDR3 is 17 amino acids. The CDR3 DNA follows: TGTGCCAGCAGTTTAGCGCACGGCGCAGGTCTAAACACTGAAGCTTTCTTT. Protein product: CASSLAHGAGLNTEAFF.

The V call is TRBV7-3, the J call TRBJ2-1; 9 positions agree with TRBD2. Germline values: CDR1 SGHTA, CDR2 FQGTGA. Losses at the gene ends were 5 bases for V and 6 bases for J; bases not matched to a gene: 5. This CDR3 contains 14 residues. CDR3 residues: CASSKSGGTNEQFF. CDR3 bases: TGTGCCAGCAGCAAAAGCGGGGGGACCAATGAGCAGTTCTTC.

This clonotype was seen only a few times. The V and J genes are TRBV12-1 and TRBJ1-1. TRBV12-1 is shown as a pseudogene. The CDR3 extends over 11 amino acids. The CDR3 nucleotides read TGTGCCAGCAGCTTTGCCTCCTCAGCTTTCTTT. It is translated as CASSFASSAFF.

This chain uses TRBV7-2 with TRBJ2-1, with TRBD2 matching 11 bases. The CDR3 runs to 16 residues. The germline gives CDR1 SGHTA, CDR2 FQGNSA. Unmatched junction bases numbered 7, after V lost 5 bases and J lost 4 bases. For the CDR3, the DNA is TGTGCCAGCAGCCAGGGACTAGCGGTGGGTTACAATGAGCAGTTCTTC. Amino acid sequence: CASSQGLAVGYNEQFF.

The sample holds a few counts of this clonotype. This chain connects TRBV9 to TRBJ1-3; weak D call: TRBD1 (6 bases). Trimming pared 3 bases from V and 4 bases from J, leaving 14 bases between. The CDR3 spans 15 residues. CDR1 SGDLS and CDR2 YYNGEE come from the germline V gene. In DNA, the CDR3 is TGTGCCAGCAGCGCCCAAAACAGGGTCGGAAACACCATATATTTT. It yields the protein CASSAQNRVGNTIYF.

There are a few counts of this clonotype. The rearrangement links TRBV21-1 to TRBJ2-4; the table's D call, TRBD2, has no DNA check behind it. TRBV21-1 is a known pseudogene. The CDR3 extends over 16 amino acids. CDR3 amino acids: CASSKGEYPKRNIQYF. The CDR3 DNA reads as TGTGCCAGCAGCAAAGGGGAGTACCCTAAGAGAAACATTCAGTACTTC.

The chain carries TRBV6-5 and TRBJ2-5; TRBD2 agrees at 8 bases. CDR3 size: 16 residues. After removal of 3 bases from V and 1 base from J, the junction contained 7 bases not matched to a gene. CDR1 MNHEY and CDR2 SVGAGI come from the germline V gene. The CDR3 spells CASSYSAGGIQETQYF. CDR3 nucleotide sequence: TGTGCCAGCAGTTATTCCGCGGGGGGCATCCAAGAGACCCAGTACTTC.

The rearrangement links TRBV5-1 to TRBJ2-1, with D possibly matching TRBD2 (6 bases). The CDR3 spans 15 residues. The germline V and J ends were trimmed by 4 bases and 2 bases, with 13 bases remaining between them. Germline loops: CDR1 SGHRS, CDR2 YFSETQ. For the CDR3, the DNA is TGCGCCAGCAGCCCGGGAGCCGAAGCCTACAATGAGCAGTTCTTC. Protein: CASSPGAEAYNEQFF.

This clonotype showed up just a few times. The V call is TRBV12-3 or TRBV12-4, the J call TRBJ1-5, with 7 bases fitting TRBD1. This CDR3 is built from 13 residues. The V gene end was trimmed by 6 bases and the J gene end by 6 bases; junction bases not matched to a gene: 5. The CDR3 here is CASRRGTVQPQHF. The CDR3 bases are TGTGCCAGCAGGCGAGGGACAGTTCAGCCCCAGCATTTT.

This clonotype was counted a few times. The rearrangement joins TRBV12-5 to TRBJ2-7, with 9 bases identical to TRBD1. The germline gives CDR1 LGHNT, CDR2 FRNRAP. The CDR3 runs to 17 residues. The trim removed 1 base at V and 2 bases at J, leaving 9 bases unmatched. CDR3 coding DNA: TGTGCTAGTGGTTTGGCCCCCGGGACAGGGAGTCCCTACGAGCAGTACTTC. The encoded protein is CASGLAPGTGSPYEQYF.

In this sample, this clonotype turned up a few times. This chain links TRBV4-3 with TRBJ2-1; 16 nucleotides align to TRBD2. This CDR3 spans 19 amino acids. Trimming removed 0 bases from V and 8 bases from J; junction bases left unmatched: 10. Germline V gene sequence: CDR1 LGHNA, CDR2 YSLEER. This CDR3 is CASSQEPFGTSGRVDEQFF. Written as DNA, the CDR3 is TGCGCCAGCAGCCAAGAGCCTTTCGGGACTAGCGGGAGGGTCGATGAGCAGTTCTTC.

Only one count was recorded for this clonotype. The rearrangement links TRBV2 to TRBJ1-2; TRBD1 aligns across 7 bases. Per germline, CDR1 SNHLY and CDR2 FYNNEI. This CDR3 region has 13 residues. V lost 7 bases and J lost 2; bases outside the gene matches: 4. The DNA of the CDR3 is TGTGCCAGCAACGTACAGGGGAACTATGGCTACACCTTC. It specifies CASNVQGNYGYTF. Full variable domain (rest looked up from reference TRBV2 and TRBJ1-2): EPEVTQTPSHQVTQMGQEVILRCVPISNHLYFYWYRQILGQKVEFLVSFYNNEISEKSEIFDDQFSVERPDGSNFTLKIRSTKLEDSAMYFCASNVQGNYGYTFGSGTRLTVV.